The next 16 T cell receptor beta chains were all read from a single sample in a study of blood T cell repertoires in COVID-19 (dated by TCRdb to 2019 to 2021). The library was made by the immunoSEQ multiplex PCR assay. TCRdb provides this immuneACCESS table in a form limited to in-frame rearrangements. Some clones are lacking; in checked studies, under half of them reflect an unresolved V gene, and why the rest are absent is not known. The sample contains approximately 240,000 clones, 65% to 85% of them found a single time. The top ten constitute 3% to 4% of the sample. Material for sequencing was peripheral blood. All receptors derive from a woman aged 40 to 50 with active or convalescent COVID-19.

In this sample, this clone turned up once. The CDR3: CASSPAGWGGTDTQYF. CDR3 nucleotides: TGTGCCAGTAGTCCCGCAGGGTGGGGAGGAACAGATACGCAGTATTTT. V usage is TRBV19 and J usage is TRBJ2-3; tentative D call: TRBD2 (6 bases). The CDR3 loop spans 16 amino acids. Germline assignment: CDR1 LNHDA and CDR2 SQIVND (reference sequence). Between the trimmed V and J ends, which lost 5 bases and 3 bases, there was a span of 18 bases.

This clone was seen a few times. This chain connects TRBV19 to TRBJ1-3; 8 nucleotides match TRBD1. Germline trimming cut 5 bases from V and 4 bases from J; bases unmatched to any gene: 10. CDR1 and CDR2 (germline): LNHDA, SQIVND (reference sequence). The CDR3 is made up of 16 amino acids. CDR3 sequence reads: CASSPTSTGAGNTIYF. The CDR3 DNA reads TGTGCCAGTAGTCCGACCTCGACAGGGGCCGGAAACACCATATATTTT.

The chain employs TRBV30 and TRBJ1-2, with D hard to call. The CDR3 sequence is 12 residues long. The germline V gene encodes CDR1 GTSNPN and CDR2 SVGIG (reference sequence). Trimming pared 1 base from V and 2 bases from J, leaving 5 bases between. The CDR3 bases are TGTGCCTGGAGTGACGGGAACTATGGCTACACCTTC. This translates into CAWSDGNYGYTF.

The V call is TRBV2, the J call TRBJ2-3; D not resolved. CDR1 and CDR2 from the germline V gene are SNHLY and FYNNEI. The CDR3 totals 11 residues. The V gene lost 7 bases and the J gene lost 4 bases, with 6 bases spanning the gap. CDR3 region: CASNVADTQYF. In DNA, the CDR3 is TGTGCCAGCAATGTCGCAGATACGCAGTATTTT.

The count of this clone is one. The CDR3 spells CASSAKQGPLSGTQYF. CDR3 in DNA: TGTGCCAGCAGCGCGAAACAGGGGCCGCTCTCGGGTACGCAGTATTTT. The chain joins TRBV9 to TRBJ2-3, with 7 bases that match TRBD1. The V gene end was trimmed by 3 bases and the J gene end by 8 bases; junction bases not matched to a gene: 15. CDR3 length: 16 residues. Germline CDR1 and CDR2: SGDLS and YYNGEE.

The rearrangement uses TRBV11-2 and TRBJ2-7, with a possible D match to TRBD1 (6 bases). Deletions cut 3 bases from V and 1 base from J, with 10 bases between. This CDR3 comprises 14 residues. Germline V gene data show CDR1 as SGHAT and CDR2 as FQNNGV. CDR3 region: CASSLQGISYEQYV. The CDR3 DNA sequence: TGTGCCAGCAGCTTGCAGGGGATTTCCTACGAGCAGTACGTC.

This clone is classed as medium-sized. The CDR3 region is CASSQGRSRGTGELFF. The CDR3 region has the DNA TGTGCCAGCAGCCAAGGCCGTAGTAGGGGCACCGGGGAGCTGTTTTTT. V usage is TRBV4-2 and J usage is TRBJ2-2, with a tentative D call TRBD1 (5 bases). CDR1 is LGHNA and CDR2 is YNFKEQ in the germline V gene. The CDR3 is 16 residues long. Trimming left V 1 base short and J 4 bases short, with 13 bases between.

The chain recombines TRBV19 with TRBJ1-5, with TRBD1 as a possible D gene (6 bases). V lost 4 bases to trimming and J lost 2 bases, with 30 bases between them. Germline-derived CDR1 and CDR2 are LNHDA and SQIVND (reference sequence). There are 21 residues in the CDR3. CDR3 sequence (DNA): TGTGCCAGTAGTAATGCCCTCATGAGGGGCGCAGGGGATATACGCAATCAGCCCCAGCATTTT. As protein: CASSNALMRGAGDIRNQPQHF.

The chain combines TRBV10-3 with TRBJ1-6; possibly TRBD1 for D (5 bases). CDR3 length equals 16 residues. V shed 0 bases and J shed 8 bases, with 14 bases lying between them. Germline CDR1 ENHRY, CDR2 SYGVKD. CDR3 loop: CAISESKVRDDSPLHF. For the CDR3, the DNA is TGTGCCATCAGTGAGTCGAAAGTCAGGGATGATTCACCCCTCCACTTT.

Here the CDR3 DNA reads TGTGCCAGCAGTGAGGCCCATAGCGGGGGTACCACAGATACGCAGTATTTT. Protein product: CASSEAHSGGTTDTQYF. The chain employs TRBV25-1 and TRBJ2-3, with 9 bases identical to TRBD2. CDR1 and CDR2 from the germline V gene are MGHDK and SYGVNS. V was pared by 3 bases and J by 2 bases, with 9 bases of the junction left unmatched. This CDR3 has 17 residues.

This clone has a handful of counts. This sample includes further DNA sequences coding for the same CDR3. V usage is TRBV19 and J usage is TRBJ1-1; D is undetermined. The germline V gene encodes CDR1 LNHDA and CDR2 SQIVND (reference sequence). V was shortened by 2 bases and J by 1 base, with 5 bases between the two germline ends. This CDR3 is 13 amino acids long. The CDR3 coding sequence is TGTGCCAGTAGTATACGCGGGAACACTGAAGCTTTCTTT. Protein sequence: CASSIRGNTEAFF.

This chain connects TRBV4-1 to TRBJ2-3; possible D gene TRBD1, 5 bases. The CDR3 length is 17 residues. The V gene's germline CDR1 is MGHRA and CDR2 YSYEKL. V lost 0 bases and J 0 bases, leaving 13 bases between the germline ends. CDR3 DNA sequence: TGCGCCAGCAGCCAAGAGGGGCTCCCCCTTAGCACAGATACGCAGTATTTT. Translation: CASSQEGLPLSTDTQYF.

This chain links TRBV3-1 (or the pseudogene TRBV3-2) with TRBJ2-1; D is unresolved. Trimming took 4 bases from V and 12 from J, leaving 13 bases between them. This CDR3 contains 12 residues. From germline, CDR1 is LGHDT and CDR2 YNNKEL (reference sequence). This CDR3 is CASSPSGFVQFF. CDR3 sequence (DNA): TGTGCCAGCAGCCCCTCCGGTTTCGTGCAGTTCTTC.

The genes are TRBV18 and TRBJ2-7, with 9 bases that match TRBD1. J lost 9 bases, V lost 3 bases, and 9 bases had no gene match. Germline CDR1 and CDR2: KGHSH and LQKENI. CDR3 length: 14 amino acids. CDR3 bases: TGTGCCAGCTCACCGGGACAGGGCAGGTTCGGGCAGTACTTC. Its translation: CASSPGQGRFGQYF. Drawing the rest from reference TRBV18 and TRBJ2-7, the complete variable domain is NAGVMQNPRHLVRRRGQEARLRCSPMKGHSHVYWYRQLPEEGLKFMVYLQKENIIDESGMPKERFSAEFPKEGPSILRIQQVVRGDSAAYFCASSPGQGRFGQYFGPGTRLTVT.

This chain links TRBV4-2 with TRBJ1-3; 10 nucleotides match TRBD1. The CDR3 sequence is 18 residues long. The J segment lost 0 bases and the V segment lost 4 bases, leaving 9 bases of the junction unmatched. Per the germline V gene, CDR1 is LGHNA and CDR2 is YNFKEQ. CDR3 sequence (DNA): TGTGCCAGCAGCCCAGGGACAGGGGATGGGCCCTCTGGAAACACCATATATTTT. Its protein is CASSPGTGDGPSGNTIYF.

This chain joins TRBV5-6 and TRBJ1-5, with TRBD1 matching 7 bases. V gave up 4 bases and J gave up 1 base; unmatched junction bases: 5. Germline assignment: CDR1 SGHDT and CDR2 YYEEEE. The CDR3 has 15 residues. The CDR3 nucleotides are TGTGCCAGCAGCCGGGGACAGATAAGCAATCAGCCCCAGCATTTT. Translating gives CASSRGQISNQPQHF.